A single sample is the source of the 11 T cell receptor beta chains below, sequenced in a study of shared clonotypes between healthy human individuals. Produced via immunoSEQ multiplex PCR; TCRdb's table is partial and in-frame only. The sample has hundreds of thousands of clones; around 74% are singletons. Sequenced: memory CD4+ T cells sorted from blood. As to subset: CD45RA-negative fraction. These receptors originate from a man aged 25-45 years in good health.

A few counts support this clone. The chain combines TRBV13 with TRBJ2-1, with D unresolved. Trimming took 1 base from V and 1 from J, leaving 8 bases between them. Germline CDR1 is PRHDT and CDR2 is FYEKMQ (reference sequence). This CDR3 comprises 15 residues. As DNA, the CDR3 is TGTGCCAGCAGCTTAGATCCCGGGTCCTACAATGAGCAGTTCTTC. This encodes CASSLDPGSYNEQFF.

This clone was observed a single time. Additional DNA sequences in this sample encode the identical CDR3. J is TRBJ1-3 and V is TRBV6-1; perhaps TRBD1 as D (5 bases). The V gene's germline CDR1 is MNHNS and CDR2 SASEGT. The V gene lost 9 bases and the J gene lost 0 bases, with 12 bases spanning the gap. The CDR3 is 14 residues long. In nucleotides, the CDR3 is TGTGCCAGTAATCCGACAGTCTCTGGAAACACCATATATTTT. Translation gives CASNPTVSGNTIYF.

The chain links TRBV29-1 to TRBJ2-2; 11 bases agree with TRBD1. The V gene end was trimmed by 4 bases and the J gene end by 5 bases; junction bases not matched to a gene: 12. Germline CDR1 reads SQVTM; CDR2 reads ANQGSEA. This CDR3 comprises 17 residues. The CDR3 DNA reads TGCAGCGTTGTTTGGACAGGGGGCGCGTTCGGAACCGGGGAGCTGTTTTTT. This translates into CSVVWTGGAFGTGELFF.

The chain joins TRBV4-1 to TRBJ1-2; D gene ambiguous. Germline CDR1 is MGHRA and CDR2 is YSYEKL. Trimming stripped 7 bases from V and 3 bases from J, with 12 bases between. CDR3 length equals 13 residues. DNA for the CDR3: TGCGCCAGCACGAATAGGAGACACTATGGCTACACCTTC. As protein: CASTNRRHYGYTF.

The chain uses TRBV19 and TRBJ2-6; D remains ambiguous. Germline V CDR1 and CDR2: LNHDA, SQIVND (reference sequence). With 1 base removed from V and 4 bases from J, the gap between germline ends came to 8 bases. This CDR3 comprises 15 residues. The CDR3 protein is CASSIVSNGANVLTF. The CDR3 DNA follows: TGTGCCAGTAGTATAGTCAGTAACGGGGCCAACGTCCTGACTTTC.

This clone showed up just once. V usage is TRBV6-5 and J usage is TRBJ2-7; D is ambiguous. This CDR3 comprises 14 residues. V was pared by 6 bases and J by 6 bases, with 18 bases between. Germline CDR1 reads MNHEY; CDR2 reads SVGAGI. Here the CDR3 DNA reads TGTGCCAGCAGCCAAACGGGCCGGGCAGGCGAGCAGTACTTC. This gives the protein CASSQTGRAGEQYF.

This clone was detected ten times or more. J is TRBJ2-2 and V is TRBV5-4; D may match TRBD1 or TRBD2 (5 bases each). The V end was cut by 4 bases, the J end by 0 bases, with 16 bases between. Germline values: CDR1 SGHNT, CDR2 YYREEE (reference sequence). This CDR3 is 17 amino acids long. CDR3 sequence (DNA): TGTGCCAGCAGCCCCCAGAGAGGGGTAGCGAACACCGGGGAGCTGTTTTTT. Its protein is CASSPQRGVANTGELFF.

The chain employs TRBV11-2 and TRBJ2-1; 7 nucleotides agree with TRBD1. Germline loops: CDR1 SGHAT, CDR2 FQNNGV. V trimming: 5 bases; J trimming: 5 bases; junction bases outside the gene matches: 3. This CDR3 is built from 13 residues. The CDR3 region has the DNA TGTGCCAGCAGCAAGGGACAGCACAATGAGCAGTTCTTC. It specifies CASSKGQHNEQFF.

V is TRBV19 and J is TRBJ2-7; D remains ambiguous. The ends were cut back, 3 bases at V and 3 bases at J, with 9 bases in the middle. CDR1 is LNHDA and CDR2 is SQIVND in the germline V gene (reference sequence). The CDR3 sequence is 13 residues long. The CDR3 sequence is CASSIGSFYEQYF. The DNA of the CDR3 is TGTGCCAGTAGTATCGGTTCATTCTACGAGCAGTACTTC.

The J gene is TRBJ2-1, the V gene TRBV11-3; 8 bases line up with TRBD1. Trimming removed 5 bases from V and 4 bases from J; junction bases left unmatched: 7. The CDR3 spans 15 residues. Per the germline V gene, CDR1 is SGHNT and CDR2 is YENEEA. The CDR3 coding sequence is TGTGCCAGCAGCCCCCAAACAGGGGGTTACAATGAGCAGTTCTTC. Protein: CASSPQTGGYNEQFF.

This clone was recorded only once. The chain employs TRBV14 and TRBJ2-1, with D hard to call. The CDR3 length is 13 residues. Trimming took 0 bases from V and 8 from J, leaving 8 bases between them. The germline gives CDR1 SGHDN, CDR2 FVKESK. For the CDR3, the DNA is TGTGCCAGCAGCCAAGATATGGTCCATGAGCAGTTCTTC. The encoded protein is CASSQDMVHEQFF.